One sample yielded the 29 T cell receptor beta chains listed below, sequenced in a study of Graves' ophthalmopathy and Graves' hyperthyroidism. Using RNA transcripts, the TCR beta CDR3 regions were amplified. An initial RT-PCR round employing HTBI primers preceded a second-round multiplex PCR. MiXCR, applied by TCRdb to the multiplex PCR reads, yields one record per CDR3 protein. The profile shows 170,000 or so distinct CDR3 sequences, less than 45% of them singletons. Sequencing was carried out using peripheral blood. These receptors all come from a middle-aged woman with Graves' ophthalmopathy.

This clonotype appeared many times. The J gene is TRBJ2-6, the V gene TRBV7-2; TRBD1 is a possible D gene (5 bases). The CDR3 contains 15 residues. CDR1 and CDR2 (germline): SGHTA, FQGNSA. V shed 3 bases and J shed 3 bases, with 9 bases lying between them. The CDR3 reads CASSFPGFGANVLTF. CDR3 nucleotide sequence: TGTGCCAGCAGCTTTCCAGGGTTTGGGGCCAACGTCCTGACTTTC.

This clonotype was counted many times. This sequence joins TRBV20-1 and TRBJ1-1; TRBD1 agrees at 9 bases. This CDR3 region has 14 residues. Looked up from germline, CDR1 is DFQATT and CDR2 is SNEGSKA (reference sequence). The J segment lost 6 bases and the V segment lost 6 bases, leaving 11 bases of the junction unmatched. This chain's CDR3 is CSALIPTGGPEAFF. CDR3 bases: TGCAGTGCCCTGATACCCACAGGGGGCCCTGAAGCTTTCTTT.

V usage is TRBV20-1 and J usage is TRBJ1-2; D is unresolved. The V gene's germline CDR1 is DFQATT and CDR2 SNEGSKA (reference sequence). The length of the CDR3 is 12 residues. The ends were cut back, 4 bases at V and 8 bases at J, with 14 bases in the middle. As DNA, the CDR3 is TGCAGTGCTAAACATATCGACGAAGGCTACACCTTC. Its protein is CSAKHIDEGYTF.

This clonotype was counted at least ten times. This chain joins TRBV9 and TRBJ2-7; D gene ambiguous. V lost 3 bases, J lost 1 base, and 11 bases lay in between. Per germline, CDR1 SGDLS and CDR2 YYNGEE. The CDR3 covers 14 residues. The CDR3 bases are TGTGCCAGCAGCGCCCGAGGCGAATCCTACGAGCAGTACTTC. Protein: CASSARGESYEQYF.

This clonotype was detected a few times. The CDR3 loop is CASSLGAGVDEQYF. Written as DNA, the CDR3 is TGTGCCAGCAGCTTAGGTGCGGGGGTGGACGAGCAGTACTTC. The chain combines TRBV7-2 with TRBJ2-7, with 7 positions matching TRBD2. V shed 1 base and J 5 bases; nucleotides not matched to a gene: 5. The CDR3 consists of 14 residues. Germline lookup yields CDR1 SGHTA and CDR2 FQGNSA.

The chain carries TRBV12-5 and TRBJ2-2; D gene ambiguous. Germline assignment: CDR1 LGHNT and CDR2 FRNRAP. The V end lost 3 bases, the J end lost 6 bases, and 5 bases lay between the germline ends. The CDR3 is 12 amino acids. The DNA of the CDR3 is TGTGCTAGTGGTTTAGGGCCCGGGGAGCTGTTTTTT. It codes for CASGLGPGELFF.

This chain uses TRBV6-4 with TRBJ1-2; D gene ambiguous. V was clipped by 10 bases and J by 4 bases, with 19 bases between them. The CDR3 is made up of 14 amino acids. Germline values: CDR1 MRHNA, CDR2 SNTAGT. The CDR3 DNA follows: TGTGCCACCAGCAGAGAGGGTGCTGGCTATGGCTACACCTTC. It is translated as CATSREGAGYGYTF.

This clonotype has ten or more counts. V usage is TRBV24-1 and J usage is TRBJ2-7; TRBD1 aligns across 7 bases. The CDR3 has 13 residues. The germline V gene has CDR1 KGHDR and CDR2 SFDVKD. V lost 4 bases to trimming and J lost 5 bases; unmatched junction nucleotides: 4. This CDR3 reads CATSELQGNEQYF. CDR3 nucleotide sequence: TGTGCCACCAGTGAATTACAGGGGAACGAGCAGTACTTC.

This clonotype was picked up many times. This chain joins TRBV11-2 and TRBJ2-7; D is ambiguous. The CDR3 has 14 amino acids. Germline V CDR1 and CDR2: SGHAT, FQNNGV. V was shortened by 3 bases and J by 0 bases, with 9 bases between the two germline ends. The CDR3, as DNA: TGTGCCAGCAGCTTTTTAGACCGCTCCTACGAGCAGTACTTC. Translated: CASSFLDRSYEQYF. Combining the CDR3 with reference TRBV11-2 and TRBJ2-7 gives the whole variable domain EAGVAQSPRYKIIEKRQSVAFWCNPISGHATLYWYQQILGQGPKLLIQFQNNGVVDDSQLPKDRFSAERLKGVDSTLKIQPAKLEDSAVYLCASSFLDRSYEQYFGPGTRLTVT.

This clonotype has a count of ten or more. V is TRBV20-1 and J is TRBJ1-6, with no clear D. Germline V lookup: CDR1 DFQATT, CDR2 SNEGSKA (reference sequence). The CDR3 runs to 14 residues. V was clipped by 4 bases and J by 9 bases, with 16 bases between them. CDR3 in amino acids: CSAKLTLAGSPLHF. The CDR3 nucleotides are TGCAGTGCTAAGCTAACCTTAGCAGGTTCACCCCTCCACTTT.

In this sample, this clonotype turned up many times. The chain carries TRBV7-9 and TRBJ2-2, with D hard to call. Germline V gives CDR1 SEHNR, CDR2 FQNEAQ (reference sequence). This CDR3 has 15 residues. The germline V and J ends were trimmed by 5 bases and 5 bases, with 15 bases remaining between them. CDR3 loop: CASSVSRARTGELFF. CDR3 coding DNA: TGTGCCAGCAGCGTGTCTAGGGCCCGGACCGGGGAGCTGTTTTTT.

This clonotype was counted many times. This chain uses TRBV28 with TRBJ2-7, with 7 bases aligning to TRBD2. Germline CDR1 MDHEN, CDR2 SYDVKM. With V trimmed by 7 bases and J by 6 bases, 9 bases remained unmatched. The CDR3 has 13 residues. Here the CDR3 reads CASIRGVEGEQYF. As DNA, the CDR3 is TGTGCCAGCATTCGGGGGGTTGAGGGCGAGCAGTACTTC.

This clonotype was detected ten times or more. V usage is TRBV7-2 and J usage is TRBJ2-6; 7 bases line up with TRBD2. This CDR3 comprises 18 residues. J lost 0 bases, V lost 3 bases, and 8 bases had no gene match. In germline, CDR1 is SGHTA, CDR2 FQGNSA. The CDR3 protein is CASSFRAGDLSGANVLTF. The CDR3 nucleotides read TGTGCCAGCAGCTTTAGGGCGGGAGACCTCTCTGGGGCCAACGTCCTGACTTTC.

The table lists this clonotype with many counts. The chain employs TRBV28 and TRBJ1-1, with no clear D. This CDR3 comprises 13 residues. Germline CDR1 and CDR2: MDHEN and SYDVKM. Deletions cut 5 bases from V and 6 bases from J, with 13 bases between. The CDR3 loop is CASSGGPRSEAFF. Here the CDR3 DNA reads TGTGCCAGCAGTGGAGGGCCGAGGTCTGAAGCTTTCTTT.

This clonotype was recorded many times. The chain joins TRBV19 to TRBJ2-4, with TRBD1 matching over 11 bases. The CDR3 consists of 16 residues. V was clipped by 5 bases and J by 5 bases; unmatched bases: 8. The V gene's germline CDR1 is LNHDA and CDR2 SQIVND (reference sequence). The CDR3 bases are TGTGCCAGTAGTTCCCGGACAGGGGGCGGGGAAAACATTCAGTACTTC. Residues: CASSSRTGGGENIQYF.

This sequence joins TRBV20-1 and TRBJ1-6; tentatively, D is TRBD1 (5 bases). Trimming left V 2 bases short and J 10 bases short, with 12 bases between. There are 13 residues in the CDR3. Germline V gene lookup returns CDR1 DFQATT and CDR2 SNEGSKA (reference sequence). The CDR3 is CSARPSGGSPLHF. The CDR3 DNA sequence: TGCAGTGCTAGACCATCCGGGGGGTCACCCCTCCACTTT.

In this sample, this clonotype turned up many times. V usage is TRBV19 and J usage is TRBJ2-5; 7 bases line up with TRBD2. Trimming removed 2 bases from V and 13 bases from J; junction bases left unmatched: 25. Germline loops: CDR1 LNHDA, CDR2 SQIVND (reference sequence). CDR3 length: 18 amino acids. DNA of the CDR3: TGTGCCAGTAGTATAAGATTAAAACCGGGACTACCAGACTCATTTCGGTACTTC. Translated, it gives CASSIRLKPGLPDSFRYF.

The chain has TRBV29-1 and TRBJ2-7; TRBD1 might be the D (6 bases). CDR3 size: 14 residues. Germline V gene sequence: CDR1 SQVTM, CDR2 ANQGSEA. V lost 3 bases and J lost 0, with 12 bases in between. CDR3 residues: CSVEKQGSSYEQYF. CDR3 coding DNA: TGCAGCGTTGAGAAACAGGGAAGCTCCTACGAGCAGTACTTC.

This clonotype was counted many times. The CDR3 nucleotides read TGTGCCAGCACACGGGAAGGAGGCTACACCTTC. Translation gives CASTREGGYTF. V is TRBV2 and J is TRBJ1-2; D gene uncertain. The V gene's germline CDR1 is SNHLY and CDR2 FYNNEI. The length of the CDR3 is 11 residues. Trimming left V 7 bases short and J 8 bases short, with 11 bases between.

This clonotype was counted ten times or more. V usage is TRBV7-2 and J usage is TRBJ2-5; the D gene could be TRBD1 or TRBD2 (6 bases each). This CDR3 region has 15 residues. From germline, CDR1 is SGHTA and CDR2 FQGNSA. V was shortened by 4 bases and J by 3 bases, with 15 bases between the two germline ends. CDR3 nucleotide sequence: TGTGCCAGCAGCTGGACACAGGGAGGTGAAGAGACCCAGTACTTC. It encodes CASSWTQGGEETQYF.

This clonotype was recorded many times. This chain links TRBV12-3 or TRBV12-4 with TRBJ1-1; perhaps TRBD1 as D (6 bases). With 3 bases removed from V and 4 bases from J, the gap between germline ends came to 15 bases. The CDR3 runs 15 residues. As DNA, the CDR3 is TGTGCCAGCAGTTTTAAGACAGGACGGGTCACTGAAGCTTTCTTT. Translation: CASSFKTGRVTEAFF.

Written as DNA, the CDR3 is TGTGCCAGCAGCGCGGCCAACTACGAGCAGTACTTC. This codes for CASSAANYEQYF. The chain has TRBV7-2 and TRBJ2-7; D gene unclear. This CDR3 spans 12 amino acids. The germline gives CDR1 SGHTA, CDR2 FQGNSA. V shed 5 bases and J shed 3 bases, with 8 bases lying between them.

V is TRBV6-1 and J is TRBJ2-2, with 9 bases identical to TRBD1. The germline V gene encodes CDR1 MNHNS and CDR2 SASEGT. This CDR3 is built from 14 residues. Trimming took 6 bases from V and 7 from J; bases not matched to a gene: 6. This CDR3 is CASRGQGPSGELFF. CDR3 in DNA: TGTGCCAGCAGGGGACAGGGTCCGAGCGGGGAGCTGTTTTTT.

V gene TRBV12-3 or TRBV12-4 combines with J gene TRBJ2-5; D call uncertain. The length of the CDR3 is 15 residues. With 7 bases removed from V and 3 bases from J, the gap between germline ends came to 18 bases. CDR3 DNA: TGTGCCAGCAACAAGCTAGGTTTGGGTGAAGAGACCCAGTACTTC. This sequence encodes CASNKLGLGEETQYF.

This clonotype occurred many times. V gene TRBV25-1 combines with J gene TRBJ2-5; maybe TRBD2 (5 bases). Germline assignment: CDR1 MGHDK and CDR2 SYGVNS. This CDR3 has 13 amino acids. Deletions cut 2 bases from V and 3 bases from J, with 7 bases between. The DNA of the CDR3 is TGTGCCAGCAGTGAAGCCGGGGAAGAGACCCAGTACTTC. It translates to CASSEAGEETQYF.

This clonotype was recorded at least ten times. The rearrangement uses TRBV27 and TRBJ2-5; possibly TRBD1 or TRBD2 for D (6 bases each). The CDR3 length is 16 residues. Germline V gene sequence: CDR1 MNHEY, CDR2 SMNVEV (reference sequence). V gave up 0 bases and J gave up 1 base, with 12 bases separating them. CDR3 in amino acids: CASSLSGRGPQETQYF. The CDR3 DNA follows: TGTGCCAGCAGTTTATCTGGCCGGGGGCCCCAAGAGACCCAGTACTTC.

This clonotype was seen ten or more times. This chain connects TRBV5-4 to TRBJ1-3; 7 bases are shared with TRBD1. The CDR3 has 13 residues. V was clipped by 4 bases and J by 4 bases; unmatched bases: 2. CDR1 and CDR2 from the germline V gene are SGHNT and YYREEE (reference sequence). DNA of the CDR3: TGTGCCAGCAGCCCACAGGGGGGAAACACCATATATTTT. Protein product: CASSPQGGNTIYF.

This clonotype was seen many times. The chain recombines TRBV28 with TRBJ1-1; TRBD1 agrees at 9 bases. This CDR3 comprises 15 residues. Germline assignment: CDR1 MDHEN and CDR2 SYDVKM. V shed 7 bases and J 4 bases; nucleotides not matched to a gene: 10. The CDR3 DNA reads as TGTGCCAGCACCGTGACAGGGGGGAGTTTCACTGAAGCTTTCTTT. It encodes CASTVTGGSFTEAFF.

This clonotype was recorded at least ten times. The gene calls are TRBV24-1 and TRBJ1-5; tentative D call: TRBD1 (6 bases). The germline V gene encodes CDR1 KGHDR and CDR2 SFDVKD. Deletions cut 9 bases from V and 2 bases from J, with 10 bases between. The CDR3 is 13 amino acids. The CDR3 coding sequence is TGTGCCACCGGCAGGGGTGGCAATCAGCCCCAGCATTTT. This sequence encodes CATGRGGNQPQHF.